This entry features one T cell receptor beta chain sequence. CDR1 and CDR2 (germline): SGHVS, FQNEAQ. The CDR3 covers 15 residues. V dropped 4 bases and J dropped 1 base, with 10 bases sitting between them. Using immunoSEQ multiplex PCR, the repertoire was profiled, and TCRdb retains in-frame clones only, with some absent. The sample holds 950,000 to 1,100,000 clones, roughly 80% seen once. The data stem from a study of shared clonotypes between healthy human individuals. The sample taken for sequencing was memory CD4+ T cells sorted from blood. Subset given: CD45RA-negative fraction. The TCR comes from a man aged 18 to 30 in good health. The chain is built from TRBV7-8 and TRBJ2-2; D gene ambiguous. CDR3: CASSSYWGNTGELFF. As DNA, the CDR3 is TGTGCCAGCAGCTCTTATTGGGGGAACACCGGGGAGCTGTTTTTT.